This TCR beta chain was recovered during a study of cytomegalovirus exposure and HLA in healthy donors. The V gene's germline CDR1 is MDHEN and CDR2 SYDVKM. The V end was cut by 6 bases, the J end by 4 bases, with 13 bases between. The CDR3 is 15 residues long. PCR primers comprised 60 Vbeta and 13 Jbeta primers. Clones were sequenced by immunoSEQ multiplex PCR, and TCRdb holds only the in-frame ones, with some missing. The sample lists 75,000 to 100,000 clones; around 72% were seen once. Nominally healthy donors provided the samples, though records likely missed some immune exposures. This receptor was obtained from a man between 18 and 29 years old in good health and CMV-seropositive. Sequenced input: PBMCs. The rearrangement joins TRBV28 to TRBJ2-6, with D perhaps matching TRBD2 (5 bases). The CDR3 DNA is TGTGCCAGCAGACGTGAGGGCTCCGGGGCCAACGTCCTGACTTTC. This gives the protein CASRREGSGANVLTF.